The T cell receptor (beta chain) under discussion was sequenced for a study of CD8+ T cells in alopecia areata. Study-wide background: Treated patients swallowed 5 to 10 mg of oral tofacitinib twice daily.

The sample holds one count of this clone. Treatment meaning: oral pan-JAK inhibitor, 5-10 mg twice daily. Researchers gathered lesional scalp punch biopsies and peripheral blood from patients with alopecia areata. Trimming left V 5 bases short and J 7 bases short, with 20 bases between. Looked up from germline, CDR1 is SQVTM and CDR2 is ANQGSEA. This CDR3 is built from 14 residues. It was cDNA, reverse transcribed from extracted RNA, that served as the sequencing template. Profiling relied on immunoSEQ multiplex PCR, and the TCRdb table lists in-frame clones only, not all of them. The sample lists more than 200,000 clones, under 70% seen once, with more than 0.95% in the top ten.

The chain couples TRBV29-1 to TRBJ1-2; D not resolved. The source of this sequence is a human donor with alopecia areata. The sequences come from CD4+ T cells sorted from blood, collected at week 44, from a patient treated with tofacitinib. The CDR3 DNA follows: TGCAGCGTTAGAGAGGACTCCATATTTAGTGGCTACACCTTC. It specifies CSVREDSIFSGYTF.